These 4 T cell receptor beta chains were all obtained from the same sample, sequenced in a study of shared clonotypes between healthy human individuals. TCRdb keeps only in-frame clones here, not all; method: immunoSEQ multiplex PCR. Counted here are about 1.1 million clones, about 84% occurring once; the ten biggest clones make up under 0.65%. Sequencing was carried out using memory CD4+ T cells from PBMCs. Noted subset: CD45RA-negative fraction. These receptors originate from a young man in good health. Some clones in this sample may be carry-over from other donors' samples.

The V call is TRBV27, the J call TRBJ2-3; D is perhaps TRBD2 (6 bases). The germline V gene has CDR1 MNHEY and CDR2 SMNVEV (reference sequence). This CDR3 contains 16 residues. V shed 2 bases and J shed 4 bases, with 16 bases lying between them. DNA of the CDR3: TGTGCCAGCAGTTTACGTTCTGCGGGGTTGGCAGATACGCAGTATTTT. It translates to CASSLRSAGLADTQYF.

This chain joins TRBV28 and TRBJ2-2, with D perhaps matching TRBD2 (5 bases). CDR3 length: 14 residues. V lost 6 bases and J lost 6, with 14 bases in between. Germline V gene sequence: CDR1 MDHEN, CDR2 SYDVKM. CDR3 loop: CASRSPGGPGELFF. CDR3 bases: TGTGCCAGCAGGTCGCCCGGCGGGCCCGGGGAGCTGTTTTTT.

The V call is TRBV4-2, the J call TRBJ2-5; a weak D match, TRBD2 (6 bases). From germline, CDR1 is LGHNA and CDR2 YNFKEQ. The V end was cut by 2 bases, the J end by 1 base, with 11 bases between. This CDR3 has 15 amino acids. CDR3 residues: CASSQIGSLQETQYF. Written as DNA, the CDR3 is TGTGCCAGCAGCCAAATCGGGAGCCTCCAAGAGACCCAGTACTTC.

Ten or more counts support this clone. The chain joins TRBV2 to TRBJ1-6, with D tentatively TRBD1 (5 bases). Germline V gives CDR1 SNHLY, CDR2 FYNNEI. This CDR3 has 15 amino acids. The V and J ends lost 4 bases and 8 bases respectively, with 15 bases between them. CDR3 bases: TGTGCCAGCAGTGGAGCGGGGGGTCAGTATTCACCCCTCCACTTT. Its protein is CASSGAGGQYSPLHF.